These 17 T cell receptor beta chains originate from one sample sequenced in a study of Ad26.COV2.S vaccination and SARS-CoV-2 variants. This table comes from immunoSEQ multiplex PCR, and its TCRdb copy is limited to in-frame clones, with some not included. The sample comprises about 460,000 clones, roughly nine tenths of which are singletons, and about 1.5% rests with the top ten. Treatment defined: about 20 received Ad26.COV2.S at low or high dose, single or two shots; roughly 5 received placebo; per-sample allocation not given. Specimens were obtained on day 63 following the first vaccine or placebo injection. The sequencing here drew on peripheral blood, taken in a trial of Ad26.COV2.S vaccine versus placebo. These TCRs come from a person between 18 and 65 years old who received the Ad26.COV2.S COVID-19 vaccine or a placebo.

This chain uses TRBV5-5 with TRBJ1-1; 7 bases map to TRBD1. Germline lookup yields CDR1 SGHKS and CDR2 YYEKEE (reference sequence). J gave up 0 bases and V 4 bases, and 9 bases lay outside the gene matches. There are 16 residues in the CDR3. The CDR3 is CASSKRQGTMNTEAFF. The CDR3 nucleotides read TGTGCCAGCAGCAAACGACAGGGAACGATGAACACTGAAGCTTTCTTT.

V is TRBV28 and J is TRBJ1-1; TRBD1 might be the D (6 bases). This CDR3 spans 15 amino acids. With 4 bases removed from V and 4 bases from J, the gap between germline ends came to 16 bases. From germline, CDR1 is MDHEN and CDR2 SYDVKM. The CDR3: CASSSPTGWSTEAFF. The CDR3 DNA follows: TGTGCCAGCAGTTCACCTACAGGGTGGAGCACTGAAGCTTTCTTT.

V usage is TRBV2 and J usage is TRBJ1-4, with 7 positions matching TRBD1. The CDR3 has 14 amino acids. The V segment lost 6 bases and the J segment 7 bases; nucleotides outside the gene matches: 8. Germline values: CDR1 SNHLY, CDR2 FYNNEI. DNA of the CDR3: TGTGCCAGCAGCGCTAGACAGGGTGGTGAAAAACTGTTTTTT. Its translation is CASSARQGGEKLFF.

The V call is TRBV5-1, the J call TRBJ2-3; TRBD1 matches at 7 bases. The V segment lost 7 bases and the J segment 0 bases; nucleotides outside the gene matches: 17. Germline CDR1 SGHRS, CDR2 YFSETQ. This CDR3 has 18 amino acids. Written as DNA, the CDR3 is TGCGCCAGCCAGGTGACAGGGATCAAACCCTCCAGCACAGATACGCAGTATTTT. Amino acids: CASQVTGIKPSSTDTQYF.

The rearrangement links TRBV27 to TRBJ1-2, with 7 nucleotides matching TRBD1. The CDR3 is 15 amino acids. J gave up 7 bases and V 5 bases, and 13 bases lay outside the gene matches. Germline-derived CDR1 and CDR2 are MNHEY and SMNVEV (reference sequence). This CDR3 reads CASSPHSRGFSGYTF. CDR3 in DNA: TGTGCCAGCAGTCCCCACAGCAGGGGGTTTTCTGGCTACACCTTC.

V gene TRBV5-5 combines with J gene TRBJ2-7; 7 bases align to TRBD2. The CDR3 extends over 12 amino acids. Germline V gives CDR1 SGHKS, CDR2 YYEKEE (reference sequence). The V segment lost 4 bases and the J segment 9 bases; nucleotides outside the gene matches: 7. The CDR3 here is CASSLGGLGQYF. The CDR3 coding sequence is TGTGCCAGCAGCCTGGGAGGGCTGGGGCAGTACTTC.

The V call is TRBV5-1, the J call TRBJ2-1, with D uncertain. V lost 7 bases to trimming and J lost 7 bases, with 21 bases between them. Per germline, CDR1 SGHRS and CDR2 YFSETQ. The CDR3 is 15 residues long. CDR3 coding DNA: TGCGCCAGCGGTCAAAGTTCGGTTGTGGATAATGAGCAGTTCTTC. Translating it yields CASGQSSVVDNEQFF.

This clone was picked up one time. This chain joins TRBV6-5 and TRBJ1-3; no reliable D call. CDR1 and CDR2 (germline): MNHEY, SVGAGI. The germline V and J ends were trimmed by 6 bases and 0 bases, with 3 bases remaining between them. There are 12 residues in the CDR3. The CDR3 sequence is CASRVSGNTIYF. CDR3 in DNA: TGTGCCAGCAGGGTCTCTGGAAACACCATATATTTT.

The chain uses TRBV12-3 or TRBV12-4 and TRBJ1-2, with unresolved D. The CDR3 extends over 12 amino acids. With 7 bases removed from V and 4 bases from J, the gap between germline ends came to 10 bases. CDR3 DNA sequence: TGTGCCAGCACCGGAGGGAGCTATGGCTACACCTTC. Protein product: CASTGGSYGYTF.

The DNA for the CDR3 is TGTGCCAGCAGCAATCAGGGGGCTGAAGCTTTCTTT. Translating gives CASSNQGAEAFF. The chain uses TRBV7-3 and TRBJ1-1, with TRBD1 matching over 7 bases. Germline CDR1 SGHTA, CDR2 FQGTGA. The CDR3 length is 12 residues. Trimming at V came to 5 bases and at J to 6 bases, leaving 3 bases not matched to a gene. Variable domain in full (rest from reference TRBV7-3 and TRBJ1-1): GAGVSQTPSNKVTEKGKYVELRCDPISGHTALYWYRQSLGQGPEFLIYFQGTGAADDSGLPNDRFFAVRPEGSVSTLKIQRTERGDSAVYLCASSNQGAEAFFGQGTRLTVV.

V usage is TRBV15 and J usage is TRBJ2-3; D might be TRBD2 (5 bases). The germline CDR1 and CDR2 sequences are LNHNV and YYDKDF (reference sequence). This CDR3 comprises 16 residues. V was clipped by 4 bases and J by 4 bases, with 18 bases between them. Written as DNA, the CDR3 is TGTGCCACCAGCACTCGGGGTGGAACTAATGCAGATACGCAGTATTTT. It translates to CATSTRGGTNADTQYF.

The V and J genes are TRBV10-3 and TRBJ2-3, with TRBD2 as a possible D gene (5 bases). Between the trimmed V and J ends, which lost 10 bases and 1 base, there was a span of 12 bases. The CDR3 extends over 13 amino acids. Germline CDR1 reads ENHRY; CDR2 reads SYGVKD. CDR3 sequence reads: CASQDGGTDTQYF. The CDR3 DNA reads as TGTGCCAGCCAGGACGGGGGCACAGATACGCAGTATTTT.

J is TRBJ2-3 and V is TRBV6-6; 10 bases line up with TRBD1. Germline assignment: CDR1 MNHNY and CDR2 SVGAGI (reference sequence). This CDR3 spans 14 amino acids. V shed 6 bases and J 2 bases; nucleotides not matched to a gene: 2. The CDR3 nucleotides read TGTGCCAGCAGGAGACAGGGGGCCACAGATACGCAGTATTTT. It codes for CASRRQGATDTQYF.

This chain uses TRBV19 with TRBJ2-6; 15 positions match TRBD2. The V and J ends lost 5 bases and 2 bases, in that order; junction bases with no gene match: 4. The CDR3 covers 18 residues. Germline-derived CDR1 and CDR2 are LNHDA and SQIVND (reference sequence). The CDR3 DNA reads as TGTGCCAGTAGTTTCGGACTAGCGGGAGGGCCTGGGGCCAACGTCCTGACTTTC. Translating it yields CASSFGLAGGPGANVLTF.

This clone occurred once. The rearrangement links TRBV11-3 to TRBJ1-2; D unclear. CDR1 and CDR2 from the germline V gene are SGHNT and YENEEA. The CDR3 covers 15 residues. V lost 5 bases and J lost 2, with 15 bases in between. The CDR3 region is CASSPLVPPNYGYTF. CDR3 sequence (DNA): TGTGCCAGCAGCCCGTTGGTCCCCCCAAACTATGGCTACACCTTC.

Here the CDR3 reads CASSYSENYGYTF. DNA for the CDR3: TGTGCCAGCAGTTACTCGGAGAACTATGGCTACACCTTC. The V call is TRBV6-5, the J call TRBJ1-2; D is unresolved. The ends were cut back, 0 bases at V and 2 bases at J, with 4 bases in the middle. CDR3 length equals 13 residues. Germline CDR1 MNHEY, CDR2 SVGAGI.

The chain has TRBV12-5 and TRBJ2-1; tentative D call: TRBD1 (6 bases). The CDR3 loop spans 17 amino acids. V shed 3 bases and J shed 10 bases, with 25 bases lying between them. Germline CDR1 and CDR2: LGHNT and FRNRAP. CDR3 sequence reads: CASGFSTPNRGQWEQFF. CDR3 bases: TGTGCTAGTGGTTTTTCTACACCCAATAGAGGACAGTGGGAGCAGTTCTTC.